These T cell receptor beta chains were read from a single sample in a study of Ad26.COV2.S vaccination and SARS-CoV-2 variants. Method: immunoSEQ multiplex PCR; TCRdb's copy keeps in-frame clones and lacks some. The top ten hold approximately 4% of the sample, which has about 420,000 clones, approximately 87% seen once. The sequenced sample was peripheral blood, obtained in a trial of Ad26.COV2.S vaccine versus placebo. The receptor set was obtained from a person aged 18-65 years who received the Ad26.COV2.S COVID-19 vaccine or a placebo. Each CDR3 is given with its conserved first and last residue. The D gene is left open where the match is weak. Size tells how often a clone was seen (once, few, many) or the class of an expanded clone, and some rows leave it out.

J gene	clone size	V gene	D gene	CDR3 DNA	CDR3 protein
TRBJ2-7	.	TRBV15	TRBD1	TGTGCCACCAGCAGAGATAGGACAGGGGTCTACGAGCAGTACTTC	CATSRDRTGVYEQYF
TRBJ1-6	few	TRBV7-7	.	TGTGCCAGCAGCTTAGATGGAAATTCACCCCTCCACTTT	CASSLDGNSPLHF
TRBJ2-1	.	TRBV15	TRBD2	TGTGCCACCAGCAGAGATCACGGGGGGAGCTCCTACAATGAGCAGTTCTTC	CATSRDHGGSSYNEQFF
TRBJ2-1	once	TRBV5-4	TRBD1	TGTGCCAGCAGCTTGGCCTCGCAGGGGGCTTCCAATGAGCAGTTCTTC	CASSLASQGASNEQFF
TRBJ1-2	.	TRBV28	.	TGTGCCAGAGGGCGACAGGAAAACTATGGCTACACCTTC	CARGRQENYGYTF
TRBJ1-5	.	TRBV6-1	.	TGTGCCAGCAGTGATCTCGAGGGTCAGCCCCAGCATTTT	CASSDLEGQPQHF
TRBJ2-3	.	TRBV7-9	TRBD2	TGTGCCAGCAGGGATCGCGGGGGGGCCAGGGATACGCAGTATTTT	CASRDRGGARDTQYF
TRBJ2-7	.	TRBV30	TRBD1	TGTGCCTGGAGTCCTACCGGGACAGGGGTGCACGAGCAGTACTTC	CAWSPTGTGVHEQYF
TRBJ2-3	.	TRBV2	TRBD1	TGTGCCAGCAGTGAACGGGACAGGGCGACAGATACGCAGTATTTT	CASSERDRATDTQYF
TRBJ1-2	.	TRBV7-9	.	TGTGCCAGCAGCTCGGACAGTTATGGCTACACCTTC	CASSSDSYGYTF
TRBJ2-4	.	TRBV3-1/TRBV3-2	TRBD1	TGTGCCAGCAGCATAAGGACAGGGGGCCGGAACATTCAGTACTTC	CASSIRTGGRNIQYF
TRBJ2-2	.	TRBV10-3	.	TGTGCCATCAGTCCAGGGACCTCAAACACCGGGGAGCTGTTTTTT	CAISPGTSNTGELFF
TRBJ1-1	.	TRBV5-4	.	TGTGCCAGCAGCCCAGGAGTTAACACTGAAGCTTTCTTT	CASSPGVNTEAFF
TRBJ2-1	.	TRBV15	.	TGTGCCACCAGCAGAGATCGACGGGGTGAGCAGTTCTTC	CATSRDRRGEQFF
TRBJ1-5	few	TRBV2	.	TGTGCCAGCAGTGAAGATGGATATAGCAATCAGCCCCAGCATTTT	CASSEDGYSNQPQHF
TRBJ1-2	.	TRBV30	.	TGTGCCTGGAAATTAGGCGGCTACACCTTC	CAWKLGGYTF
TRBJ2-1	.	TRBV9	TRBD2	TGTGCCAGCAGCCCCCTCTCGGGGGGGGTGGGCAATGAGCAGTTCTTC	CASSPLSGGVGNEQFF
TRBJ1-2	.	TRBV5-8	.	TGTGCCAGCAGCTTGGGGGTGGGCCCCGGCTACACCTTC	CASSLGVGPGYTF
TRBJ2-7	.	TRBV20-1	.	TGCAGTGCTAGATCCCCGTACGAGCAGTACTTC	CSARSPYEQYF
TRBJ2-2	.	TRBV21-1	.	TGTGCCAGCAAATTCGCAGGGAACACCGGGGAGCTGTTTTTT	CASKFAGNTGELFF
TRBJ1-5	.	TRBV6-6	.	TGTGCCAGCAGTACCCCTCATGGGGAGAGGAATCAGCCCCAGCATTTT	CASSTPHGERNQPQHF
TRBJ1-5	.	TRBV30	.	TGTGCCTGGAGTACCGGGGACTGGTATAGCAATCAGCCCCAGCATTTT	CAWSTGDWYSNQPQHF